This T cell receptor beta chain was documented in a study of identical twins. Study-wide points: Excess twin sharing in beta out-of-frame sequences was weaker.

The cDNA had a unique molecular identifier and a template-switch universal primer site. TCRdb itself ran the 5' RACE reads through MiXCR, one entry per CDR3 protein. Of about 550,000 distinct CDR3 sequences in the sample, approximately 20% were seen once. CDR3 length: 15 residues. V was pared by 7 bases and J by 0 bases, with 13 bases between. This clonotype was recorded a few times. What it binds is unknown. The sample was also linked to a second study, of yellow fever vaccine responses in identical twins.

This clonotype was obtained from a woman between 18 and 29 years old in good health. This chain connects TRBV12-3 or TRBV12-4 to TRBJ1-3; no clear D gene. The source material was CD4+ T cells sorted from blood. Written as DNA, the CDR3 is TGTGCCAGCAATCTACAGATCAACTCTGGAAACACCATATATTTT. Residues: CASNLQINSGNTIYF.